The 24 T cell receptor beta chains presented below share a single source sample, sequenced in a study of shared clonotypes between healthy human individuals (TCRdb year 2020). The library came from the immunoSEQ multiplex PCR assay. In its TCRdb copy, this immuneACCESS table keeps in-frame sequences only and misses some clones. Where compared with another copy, unresolved V genes explain less than half of these, and the others have no known cause. The sample table contains some 490,000 clones; only one count was recorded for almost 80% of them. The ten largest clones take up more than 10% of the sample. The sequenced sample consisted of PBMCs. The receptors shown here come from a woman aged 40 to 49 in good health. Some clones in this sample may be carry-over from other donors' samples.

V gene TRBV5-1 combines with J gene TRBJ1-5; D call uncertain. The CDR3 consists of 15 residues. V was trimmed by 0 bases and J by 0 bases, leaving 7 bases between them. Germline V CDR1 and CDR2: SGHRS, YFSETQ. The CDR3: CASSLGGDSNQPQHF. The DNA of the CDR3 is TGCGCCAGCAGCTTGGGTGGAGATAGCAATCAGCCCCAGCATTTT.

The chain joins TRBV9 to TRBJ2-1; the match to TRBD2 covers 9 bases. Germline assignment: CDR1 SGDLS and CDR2 YYNGEE. The CDR3 totals 15 residues. The V segment lost 4 bases and the J segment 4 bases; nucleotides outside the gene matches: 6. In nucleotides, the CDR3 is TGTGCCAGCAGCCCAGGGGGACTAGCTTACAATGAGCAGTTCTTC. This encodes CASSPGGLAYNEQFF. Complete variable domain (other parts from reference TRBV9 and TRBJ2-1): DSGVTQTPKHLITATGQRVTLRCSPRSGDLSVYWYQQSLDQGLQFLIQYYNGEERAKGNILERFSAQQFPDLHSELNLSSLELGDSALYFCASSPGGLAYNEQFFGPGTRLTVL.

V usage is TRBV7-3 and J usage is TRBJ2-2; 7 nucleotides line up with TRBD1. This CDR3 has 15 residues. The germline V gene has CDR1 SGHTA and CDR2 FQGTGA. V gave up 5 bases and J gave up 4 bases; unmatched junction bases: 7. As DNA, the CDR3 is TGTGCCAGCAGCCCGCGACAGGGCCGCACCGGGGAGCTGTTTTTT. Its translation: CASSPRQGRTGELFF.

This clone occurred many times. The identical CDR3 is also encoded by other nucleotide sequences in the sample. The CDR3, as DNA: TGTGCCTGGAGTCAATTAGTGGGGTATCAAGAGACCCAGTACTTC. It codes for CAWSQLVGYQETQYF. The V and J genes are TRBV30 and TRBJ2-5; D call uncertain. The CDR3 sequence is 15 residues long. Germline V gene lookup returns CDR1 GTSNPN and CDR2 SVGIG (reference sequence). The V and J ends lost 2 bases and 2 bases respectively, with 15 bases between them.

V usage is TRBV29-1 and J usage is TRBJ2-7; 8 bases fit TRBD1. The length of the CDR3 is 15 residues. From germline, CDR1 is SQVTM and CDR2 ANQGSEA. The V and J ends lost 5 bases and 5 bases, in that order; junction bases with no gene match: 14. CDR3 amino acids: CSVSYQGAGWDEQYF. The CDR3 nucleotides are TGCAGCGTTAGTTATCAGGGGGCAGGGTGGGACGAGCAGTACTTC.

This clone was detected once. Other DNA variants within this sample encode the same CDR3. The chain employs TRBV10-3 and TRBJ2-3; D not certain. This CDR3 is built from 14 residues. Germline CDR1 ENHRY, CDR2 SYGVKD. V was shortened by 0 bases and J by 1 base, with 5 bases between the two germline ends. CDR3 loop: CAISESVGTDTQYF. The DNA of the CDR3 is TGTGCCATCAGTGAGTCTGTGGGCACAGATACGCAGTATTTT.

This clone was detected only a few times. The CDR3 nucleotides are TGTGCCAGCAGGCGTGGGCTTGAGCAGCCCCAGCATTTT. It is translated as CASRRGLEQPQHF. The rearrangement links TRBV6-5 to TRBJ1-5; D remains unclear. V was clipped by 6 bases and J by 7 bases, with 13 bases between them. Germline CDR1 is MNHEY and CDR2 is SVGAGI. The CDR3 is made up of 13 amino acids.

With regard to this clone: This likely reflects a read error, since a far larger clone is one base away. J is TRBJ2-5 and V is TRBV27; D perhaps matches TRBD1 (6 bases). The CDR3 is 13 residues long. V was trimmed by 6 bases and J by 5 bases, leaving 13 bases between them. Germline CDR1 and CDR2: MNHEY and SMNVEV (reference sequence). The CDR3 here is CASSAQGGETQYF. DNA of the CDR3: TGTGCCAGCAGCGCACAGGGCGGGGAGACCCAGTACTTC.

This chain links TRBV4-1 with TRBJ2-7, with D possibly matching TRBD2 (5 bases). The germline gives CDR1 MGHRA, CDR2 YSYEKL. The CDR3 loop spans 15 amino acids. V lost 1 base, J lost 2 bases, and 12 bases lay in between. As DNA, the CDR3 is TGCGCCAGCAGCCAAGCGGGGTCCGGAACCTACGAGCAGTACTTC. Translation gives CASSQAGSGTYEQYF.

This clone was recorded a few times. The rearrangement joins TRBV5-5 to TRBJ2-5; TRBD1 or TRBD2 may be the D gene (5 bases each). Trimming cost V 3 bases and J 2 bases, with 14 bases left between them. CDR1 and CDR2 (germline): SGHKS, YYEKEE (reference sequence). CDR3 length: 15 amino acids. As DNA, the CDR3 is TGTGCCAGCAGCTCCGGGACCCCTAGTCAAGAGACCCAGTACTTC. It codes for CASSSGTPSQETQYF.

The chain has TRBV6-6 and TRBJ2-1; weak D call: TRBD2 (5 bases). V lost 6 bases, J lost 2 bases, and 17 bases lay in between. The CDR3 contains 16 residues. Germline CDR1 is MNHNY and CDR2 is SVGAGI (reference sequence). The chain's CDR3 is CASRTHSGEAYNEQFF. In DNA, the CDR3 is TGTGCCAGCAGAACACACAGCGGAGAGGCCTACAATGAGCAGTTCTTC.

V usage is TRBV27 and J usage is TRBJ2-1; D is uncertain. This CDR3 comprises 13 residues. CDR1 and CDR2 (germline): MNHEY, SMNVEV (reference sequence). Trimming took off 0 bases at V and 4 bases at J, with 4 bases between the two ends. The CDR3 is CASSLSRYNEQFF. The CDR3 bases are TGTGCCAGCAGTTTATCACGATACAATGAGCAGTTCTTC.

The chain is built from TRBV11-2 and TRBJ2-2; 10 bases line up with TRBD2. The germline gives CDR1 SGHAT, CDR2 FQNNGV. This CDR3 is 18 amino acids long. Germline trimming cut 1 base from V and 5 bases from J; bases unmatched to any gene: 10. CDR3 region: CASSLALELAGWTGELFF. DNA for the CDR3: TGTGCCAGCAGCTTAGCCCTCGAACTAGCGGGATGGACCGGGGAGCTGTTTTTT.

This clone showed up many times. This chain joins TRBV6-6 and TRBJ2-3; no clear D. Deletions cut 7 bases from V and 5 bases from J, with 4 bases between. This CDR3 contains 10 residues. Germline V gene lookup returns CDR1 MNHNY and CDR2 SVGAGI (reference sequence). The CDR3 sequence is CASMQDTQYF. The CDR3 bases are TGTGCCAGCATGCAAGATACGCAGTATTTT.

This chain uses TRBV2 with TRBJ2-5; D ambiguous. V dropped 1 base and J dropped 2 bases, with 11 bases sitting between them. In germline, CDR1 is SNHLY, CDR2 FYNNEI. The CDR3 consists of 15 residues. For the CDR3, the DNA is TGTGCCAGCAGTGAAGTACGAACTCCGCAAGAGACCCAGTACTTC. It codes for CASSEVRTPQETQYF.

The chain carries TRBV18 and TRBJ1-1, with a weak D call TRBD1 (5 bases). The germline gives CDR1 KGHSH, CDR2 LQKENI. V lost 3 bases to trimming and J lost 0 bases, with 14 bases between them. This CDR3 region has 16 residues. CDR3 loop: CASSPNYDSLNTEAFF. CDR3 coding DNA: TGTGCCAGCTCACCCAACTACGACAGTTTGAACACTGAAGCTTTCTTT. Full variable domain (remainder filled in from reference TRBV18 and TRBJ1-1): NAGVMQNPRHLVRRRGQEARLRCSPMKGHSHVYWYRQLPEEGLKFMVYLQKENIIDESGMPKERFSAEFPKEGPSILRIQQVVRGDSAAYFCASSPNYDSLNTEAFFGQGTRLTVV.

This clone was counted only a few times. An end of the junction does not agree with germline; a read error may underlie this. CDR3 protein: CASSSTLVRDIQYF. The CDR3 DNA sequence: TGTGCCAGCAGTTCTACTCTGGTCAGGGACATACAGTACTTC. This chain uses TRBV28 with TRBJ2-4; weak D call: TRBD1 (6 bases). This CDR3 comprises 14 residues. The germline V gene encodes CDR1 MDHEN and CDR2 SYDVKM.

The CDR3 region is CASSLWGGGGYTF. In nucleotides, the CDR3 is TGTGCCAGCAGCTTGTGGGGAGGTGGTGGCTACACCTTC. The genes are TRBV5-6 and TRBJ1-2; D unresolved. CDR1 is SGHDT, CDR2 YYEEEE, per germline. The CDR3 sequence is 13 residues long. Trimming took 1 base from V and 7 from J, leaving 11 bases between them.

The V call is TRBV6-1, the J call TRBJ2-1; the D gene is possibly TRBD2 (5 bases). Trimming removed 6 bases at V and 8 bases at J, with 14 bases between. The germline V gene has CDR1 MNHNS and CDR2 SASEGT. The CDR3 spans 13 residues. The CDR3: CASSVGGVYEQFF. The CDR3 region has the DNA TGTGCCAGCAGCGTAGGAGGAGTATATGAGCAGTTCTTC.

This chain uses TRBV9 with TRBJ2-2; a weak D match, TRBD1 (5 bases). The V and J ends lost 3 bases and 4 bases respectively, with 7 bases between them. CDR1 is SGDLS, CDR2 YYNGEE, per germline. The CDR3 totals 13 residues. Here the CDR3 reads CASSEGVTGELFF. As DNA, the CDR3 is TGTGCCAGCAGCGAAGGGGTCACCGGGGAGCTGTTTTTT.

The chain carries TRBV5-1 and TRBJ2-1, with 13 bases lining up with TRBD2. The length of the CDR3 is 15 residues. CDR1 is SGHRS, CDR2 YFSETQ, per germline. Germline trimming cut 4 bases from V and 6 bases from J; bases unmatched to any gene: 4. This CDR3 is CASSRTSGRANEQFF. In nucleotides, the CDR3 is TGCGCCAGCAGCCGAACTAGCGGGAGGGCCAATGAGCAGTTCTTC.

The chain recombines TRBV6-1 with TRBJ2-5; TRBD1 or TRBD2 may be the D gene (5 bases each). The CDR3 loop spans 15 amino acids. Per germline, CDR1 MNHNS and CDR2 SASEGT. Trimming pared 4 bases from V and 3 bases from J, leaving 15 bases between. CDR3 in amino acids: CASSVTGTSKETQYF. As DNA, the CDR3 is TGTGCCAGCAGTGTTACCGGGACCTCAAAAGAGACCCAGTACTTC.

The chain carries TRBV7-2 and TRBJ2-3; D is possibly TRBD2 (6 bases). This CDR3 contains 15 residues. CDR1 SGHTA and CDR2 FQGNSA come from the germline V gene. Trimming took 0 bases from V and 5 from J, leaving 12 bases between them. In DNA, the CDR3 is TGTGCCAGCAGCTTAGCGGGAGGTCCGGAAGATACGCAGTATTTT. This translates into CASSLAGGPEDTQYF.

The chain employs TRBV5-1 and TRBJ2-2; D is perhaps TRBD2 (5 bases). The V gene lost 3 bases and the J gene lost 7 bases, with 13 bases spanning the gap. This CDR3 is built from 14 residues. Germline CDR1 reads SGHRS; CDR2 reads YFSETQ. This CDR3 is CASSSVRGVGELFF. CDR3 sequence (DNA): TGCGCCAGCAGCTCGGTCCGGGGTGTCGGGGAGCTGTTTTTT.